This TCR beta chain emerged from a study of control samples from healthy donors and cancer patients. Clones were sequenced by immunoSEQ multiplex PCR, and TCRdb holds only the in-frame ones, with some missing. The profile covers approximately 82,000 clones, with around 87% appearing a single time and over 15% taken by the ten largest. This CDR3 is built from 13 residues. Unmatched junction bases numbered 3, after V lost 0 bases and J lost 8 bases. The germline CDR1 and CDR2 sequences are GTSNPN and SVGIG (reference sequence). Material: blood. V and J are TRBV30 and TRBJ2-7, with 11 bases fitting TRBD2. The receptor comes from a man over 45 in good health. The CDR3 sequence is CAWSVLAGEQQYF. The CDR3 coding sequence is TGTGCCTGGAGTGTACTAGCGGGAGAGCAGCAGTACTTC.